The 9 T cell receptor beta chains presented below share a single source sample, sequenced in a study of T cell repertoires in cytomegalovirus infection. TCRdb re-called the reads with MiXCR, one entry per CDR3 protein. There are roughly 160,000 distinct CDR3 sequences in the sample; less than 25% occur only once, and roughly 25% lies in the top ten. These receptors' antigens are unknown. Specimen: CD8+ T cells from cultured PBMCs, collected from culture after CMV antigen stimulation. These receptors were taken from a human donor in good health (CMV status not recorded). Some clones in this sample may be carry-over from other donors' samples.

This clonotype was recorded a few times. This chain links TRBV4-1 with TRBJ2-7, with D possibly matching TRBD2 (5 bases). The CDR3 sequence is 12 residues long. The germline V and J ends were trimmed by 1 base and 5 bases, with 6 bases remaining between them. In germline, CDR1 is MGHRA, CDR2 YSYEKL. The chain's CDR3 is CASSQGENEQYF. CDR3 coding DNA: TGCGCCAGCAGCCAAGGGGAGAACGAGCAGTACTTC.

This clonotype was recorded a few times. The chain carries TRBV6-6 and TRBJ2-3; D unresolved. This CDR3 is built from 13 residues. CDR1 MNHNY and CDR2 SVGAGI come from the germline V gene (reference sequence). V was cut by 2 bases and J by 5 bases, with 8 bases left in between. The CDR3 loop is CASSYLIEDTQYF. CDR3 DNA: TGTGCCAGCAGTTACCTGATCGAAGATACGCAGTATTTT.

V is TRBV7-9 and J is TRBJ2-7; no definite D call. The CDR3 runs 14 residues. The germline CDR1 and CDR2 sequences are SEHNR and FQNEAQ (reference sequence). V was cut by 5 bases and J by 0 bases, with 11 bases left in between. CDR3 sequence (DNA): TGTGCCAGCAGCCCTTGGACGGACTCCTACGAGCAGTACTTC. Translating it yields CASSPWTDSYEQYF.

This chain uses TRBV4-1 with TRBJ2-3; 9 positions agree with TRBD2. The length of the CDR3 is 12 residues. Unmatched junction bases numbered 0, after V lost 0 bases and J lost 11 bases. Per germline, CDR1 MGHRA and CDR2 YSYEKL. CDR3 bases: TGCGCCAGCAGCCAAGATAGCGGGGGGCAGTATTTT. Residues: CASSQDSGGQYF.

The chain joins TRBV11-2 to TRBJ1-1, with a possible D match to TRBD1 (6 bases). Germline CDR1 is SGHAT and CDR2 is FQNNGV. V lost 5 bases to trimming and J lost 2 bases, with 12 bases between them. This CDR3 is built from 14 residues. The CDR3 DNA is TGTGCCAGCAGCCGGGACACTCGAAACACTGAAGCTTTCTTT. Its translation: CASSRDTRNTEAFF.

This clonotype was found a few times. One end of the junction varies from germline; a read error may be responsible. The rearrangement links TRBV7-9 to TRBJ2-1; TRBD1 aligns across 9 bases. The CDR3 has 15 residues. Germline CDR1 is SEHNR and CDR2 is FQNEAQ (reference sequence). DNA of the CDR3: TGCGCCAGCAGCCACCGGGACAGGGAAGTCAATGAGCAGTTCTTC. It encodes CASSHRDREVNEQFF.

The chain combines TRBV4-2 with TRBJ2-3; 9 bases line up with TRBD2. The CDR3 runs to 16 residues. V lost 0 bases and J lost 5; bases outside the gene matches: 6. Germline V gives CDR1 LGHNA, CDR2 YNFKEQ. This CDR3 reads CASSQEASGVVDTQYF. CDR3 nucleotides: TGTGCCAGCAGCCAAGAAGCTAGCGGGGTGGTAGATACGCAGTATTTT.

As DNA, the CDR3 is TGCGCCAGCAGCCTTTTGGGAGATGGTAGGACCTATGGCTACACCTTC. It is translated as CASSLLGDGRTYGYTF. The chain recombines TRBV4-1 with TRBJ1-2, with unresolved D. Germline V gives CDR1 MGHRA, CDR2 YSYEKL. The CDR3 sequence is 16 residues long. V lost 4 bases to trimming and J lost 4 bases, with 19 bases between them.

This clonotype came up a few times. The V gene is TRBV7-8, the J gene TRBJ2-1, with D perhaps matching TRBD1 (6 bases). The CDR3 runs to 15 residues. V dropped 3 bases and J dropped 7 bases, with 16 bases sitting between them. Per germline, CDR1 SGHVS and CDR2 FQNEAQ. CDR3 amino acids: CASSFFLPQGNEQFF. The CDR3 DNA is TGTGCCAGCAGCTTCTTCTTACCACAGGGTAATGAGCAGTTCTTC.